This TCR beta chain was found in a study of cytomegalovirus exposure and HLA in healthy donors. Germline V lookup: CDR1 SNHLY, CDR2 FYNNEI. V was pared by 6 bases and J by 4 bases, with 8 bases of the junction left unmatched. The CDR3 runs 14 residues. The study ran its PCR with 60 Vbeta and 13 Jbeta primers. The repertoire was sequenced with immunoSEQ multiplex PCR; TCRdb's copy has only in-frame clones and lacks some. This sample has 150,000 or so clones, with approximately 80% found just once. The specimen was PBMCs. The receptor comes from a young woman in good health and CMV-seropositive. This chain connects TRBV2 to TRBJ2-7; 8 bases are a match to TRBD1. CDR3 region: CASSSGTGPYEQYF. The CDR3 DNA is TGTGCCAGCAGCTCCGGGACAGGACCATACGAGCAGTACTTC.